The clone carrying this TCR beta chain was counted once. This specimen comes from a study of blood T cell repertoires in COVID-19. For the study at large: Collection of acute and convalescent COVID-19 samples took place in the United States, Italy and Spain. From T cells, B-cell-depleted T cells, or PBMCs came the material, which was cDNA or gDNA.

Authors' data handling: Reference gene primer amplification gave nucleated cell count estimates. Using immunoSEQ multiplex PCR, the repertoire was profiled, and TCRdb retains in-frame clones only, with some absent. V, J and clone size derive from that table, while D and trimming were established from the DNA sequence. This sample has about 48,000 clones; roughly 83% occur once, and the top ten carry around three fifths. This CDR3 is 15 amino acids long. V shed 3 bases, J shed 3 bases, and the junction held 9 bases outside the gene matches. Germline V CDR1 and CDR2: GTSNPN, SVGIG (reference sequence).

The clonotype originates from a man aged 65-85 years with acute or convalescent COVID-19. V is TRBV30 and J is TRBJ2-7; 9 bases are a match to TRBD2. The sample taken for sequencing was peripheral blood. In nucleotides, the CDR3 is TGTGCCTGGAGATTTAGCGGGAGAGAATTCTACGAGCAGTACTTC. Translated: CAWRFSGREFYEQYF.